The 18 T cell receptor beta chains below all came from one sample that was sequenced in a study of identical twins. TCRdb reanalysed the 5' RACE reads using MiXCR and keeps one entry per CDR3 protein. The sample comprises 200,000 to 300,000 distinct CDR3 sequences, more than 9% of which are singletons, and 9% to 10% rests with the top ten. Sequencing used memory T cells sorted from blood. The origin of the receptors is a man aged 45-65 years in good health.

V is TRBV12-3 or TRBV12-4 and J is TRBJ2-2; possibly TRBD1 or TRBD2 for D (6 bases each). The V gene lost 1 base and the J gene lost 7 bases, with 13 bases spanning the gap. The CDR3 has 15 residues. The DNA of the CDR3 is TGTGCCAGCAGTTTAGTCGGGGGCAGGGGCGGGGAGCTGTTTTTT. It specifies CASSLVGGRGGELFF.

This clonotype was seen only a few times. The chain's CDR3 is CASSLTDSGNSPLHF. The CDR3 DNA reads TGTGCCAGCAGCCTAACCGACTCGGGCAATTCACCCCTCCACTTT. The chain is built from TRBV11-2 and TRBJ1-6; no firm D call. The CDR3 has 15 amino acids. The V and J ends lost 5 bases and 7 bases respectively, with 15 bases between them. Germline-derived CDR1 and CDR2 are SGHAT and FQNNGV.

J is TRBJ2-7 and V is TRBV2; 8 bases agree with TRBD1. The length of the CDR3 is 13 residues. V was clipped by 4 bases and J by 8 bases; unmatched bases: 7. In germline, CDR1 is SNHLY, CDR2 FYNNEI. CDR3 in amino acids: CASSGAGGKKQYF. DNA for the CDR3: TGTGCCAGCAGTGGGGCAGGGGGCAAAAAGCAGTACTTC.

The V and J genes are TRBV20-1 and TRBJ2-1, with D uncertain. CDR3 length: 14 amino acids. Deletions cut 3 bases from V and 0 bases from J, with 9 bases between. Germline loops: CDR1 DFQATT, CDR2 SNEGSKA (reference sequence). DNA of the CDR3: TGCAGTGCTAGCCTCCGGCGCTCCTACAATGAGCAGTTCTTC. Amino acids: CSASLRRSYNEQFF.

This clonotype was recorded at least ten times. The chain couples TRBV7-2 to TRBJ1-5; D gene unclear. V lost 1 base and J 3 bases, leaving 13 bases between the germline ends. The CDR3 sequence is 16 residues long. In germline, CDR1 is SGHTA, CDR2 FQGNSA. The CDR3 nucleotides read TGTGCCAGCAGCTTAGAATTCGGCAGATACAATCAGCCCCAGCATTTT. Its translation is CASSLEFGRYNQPQHF.

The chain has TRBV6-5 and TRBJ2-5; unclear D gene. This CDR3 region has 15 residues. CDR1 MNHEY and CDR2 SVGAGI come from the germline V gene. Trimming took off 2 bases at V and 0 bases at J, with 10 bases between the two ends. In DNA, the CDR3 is TGTGCCAGCAGTTACATTGGGTGGTACCAAGAGACCCAGTACTTC. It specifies CASSYIGWYQETQYF.

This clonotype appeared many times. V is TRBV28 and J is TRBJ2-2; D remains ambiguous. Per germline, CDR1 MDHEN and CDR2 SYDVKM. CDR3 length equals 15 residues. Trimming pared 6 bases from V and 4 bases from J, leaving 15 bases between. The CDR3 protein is CASRSGVWVTGELFF. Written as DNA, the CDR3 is TGTGCCAGCAGGAGTGGGGTTTGGGTCACCGGGGAGCTGTTTTTT.

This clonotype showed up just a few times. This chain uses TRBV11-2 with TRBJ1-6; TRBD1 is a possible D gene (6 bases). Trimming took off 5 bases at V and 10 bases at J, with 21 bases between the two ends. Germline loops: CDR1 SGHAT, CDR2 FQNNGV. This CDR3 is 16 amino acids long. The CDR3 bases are TGTGCCAGCAGCCTCCGGACAGACGGGTTCTCGTCACCCCTCCACTTT. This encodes CASSLRTDGFSSPLHF.

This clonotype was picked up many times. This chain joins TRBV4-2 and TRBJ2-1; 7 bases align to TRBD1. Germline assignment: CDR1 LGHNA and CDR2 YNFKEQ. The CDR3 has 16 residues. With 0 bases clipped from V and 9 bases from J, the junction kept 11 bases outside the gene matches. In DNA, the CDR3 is TGTGCCAGCAGCCAAGATAGGGACAGATCAACCCTTGAGCAGTTCTTC. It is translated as CASSQDRDRSTLEQFF.

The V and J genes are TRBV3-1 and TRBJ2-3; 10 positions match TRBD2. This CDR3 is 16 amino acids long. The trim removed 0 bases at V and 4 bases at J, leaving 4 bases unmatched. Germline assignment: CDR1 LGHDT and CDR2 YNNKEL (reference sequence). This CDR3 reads CASSQDSLAGPDTQYF. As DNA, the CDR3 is TGTGCCAGCAGCCAAGATTCACTAGCGGGACCAGATACGCAGTATTTT.

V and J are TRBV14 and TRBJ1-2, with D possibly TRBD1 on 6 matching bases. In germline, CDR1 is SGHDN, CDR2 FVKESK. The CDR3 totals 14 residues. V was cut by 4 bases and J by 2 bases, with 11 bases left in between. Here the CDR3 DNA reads TGTGCCAGCAGCCGGGGGCGAGACAACTATGGCTACACCTTC. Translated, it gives CASSRGRDNYGYTF. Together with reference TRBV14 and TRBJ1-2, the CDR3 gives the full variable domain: EAGVTQFPSHSVIEKGQTVTLRCDPISGHDNLYWYRRVMGKEIKFLLHFVKESKQDESGMPNNRFLAERTGGTYSTLKVQPAELEDSGVYFCASSRGRDNYGYTFGSGTRLTVV.

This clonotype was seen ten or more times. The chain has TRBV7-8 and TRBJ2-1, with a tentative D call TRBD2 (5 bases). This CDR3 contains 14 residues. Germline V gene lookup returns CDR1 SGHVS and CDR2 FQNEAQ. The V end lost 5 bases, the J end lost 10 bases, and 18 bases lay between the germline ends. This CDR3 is CASSPHRESVEQFF. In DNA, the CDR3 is TGTGCCAGCAGCCCGCATAGGGAGTCGGTAGAGCAGTTCTTC.

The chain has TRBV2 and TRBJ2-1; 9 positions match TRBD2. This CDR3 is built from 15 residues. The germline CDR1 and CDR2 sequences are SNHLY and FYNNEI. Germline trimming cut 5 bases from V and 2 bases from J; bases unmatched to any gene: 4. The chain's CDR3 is CASSSSGTTYNEQFF. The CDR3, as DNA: TGTGCCAGCAGTTCTAGCGGGACGACCTACAATGAGCAGTTCTTC.

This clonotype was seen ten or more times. CDR3 nucleotide sequence: TGCGCCAGCAATTTGGCAGGGGGGAACACTGAAGCTTTCTTT. It codes for CASNLAGGNTEAFF. The V and J genes are TRBV5-1 and TRBJ1-1, with TRBD1 identical over 7 bases. This CDR3 has 14 amino acids. Germline V gene data show CDR1 as SGHRS and CDR2 as YFSETQ. Trimming at V came to 6 bases and at J to 1 base, leaving 6 bases not matched to a gene.

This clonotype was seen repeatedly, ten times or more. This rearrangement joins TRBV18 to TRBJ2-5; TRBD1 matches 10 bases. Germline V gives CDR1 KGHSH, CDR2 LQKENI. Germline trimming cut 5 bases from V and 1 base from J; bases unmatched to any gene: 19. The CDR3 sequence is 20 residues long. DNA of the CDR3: TGTGCCAGCTCAACAACGTTCCGGGACAGGGGAACTCAACTCCAAGAGACCCAGTACTTC. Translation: CASSTTFRDRGTQLQETQYF.

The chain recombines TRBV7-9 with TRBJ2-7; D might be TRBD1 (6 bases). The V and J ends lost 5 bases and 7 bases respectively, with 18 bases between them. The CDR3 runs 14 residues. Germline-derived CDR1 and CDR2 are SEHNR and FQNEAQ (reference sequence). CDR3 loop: CASSRWTNQGEQYF. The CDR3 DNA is TGTGCCAGCAGCAGGTGGACAAACCAGGGGGAGCAGTACTTC.

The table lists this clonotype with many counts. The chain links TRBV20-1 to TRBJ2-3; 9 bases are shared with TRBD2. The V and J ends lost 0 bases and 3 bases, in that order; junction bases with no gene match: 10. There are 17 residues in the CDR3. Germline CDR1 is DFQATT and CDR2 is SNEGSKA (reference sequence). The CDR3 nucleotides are TGCAGTGCTAGAGATGCAGGCCTAGCGGGGACGACAGATACGCAGTATTTT. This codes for CSARDAGLAGTTDTQYF.

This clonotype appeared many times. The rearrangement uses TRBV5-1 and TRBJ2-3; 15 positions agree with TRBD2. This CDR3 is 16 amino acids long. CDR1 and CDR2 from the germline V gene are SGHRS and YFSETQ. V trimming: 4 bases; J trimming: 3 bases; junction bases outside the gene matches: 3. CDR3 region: CASSRTSGGETDTQYF. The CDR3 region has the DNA TGCGCCAGCAGCCGGACTAGCGGGGGGGAAACAGATACGCAGTATTTT.